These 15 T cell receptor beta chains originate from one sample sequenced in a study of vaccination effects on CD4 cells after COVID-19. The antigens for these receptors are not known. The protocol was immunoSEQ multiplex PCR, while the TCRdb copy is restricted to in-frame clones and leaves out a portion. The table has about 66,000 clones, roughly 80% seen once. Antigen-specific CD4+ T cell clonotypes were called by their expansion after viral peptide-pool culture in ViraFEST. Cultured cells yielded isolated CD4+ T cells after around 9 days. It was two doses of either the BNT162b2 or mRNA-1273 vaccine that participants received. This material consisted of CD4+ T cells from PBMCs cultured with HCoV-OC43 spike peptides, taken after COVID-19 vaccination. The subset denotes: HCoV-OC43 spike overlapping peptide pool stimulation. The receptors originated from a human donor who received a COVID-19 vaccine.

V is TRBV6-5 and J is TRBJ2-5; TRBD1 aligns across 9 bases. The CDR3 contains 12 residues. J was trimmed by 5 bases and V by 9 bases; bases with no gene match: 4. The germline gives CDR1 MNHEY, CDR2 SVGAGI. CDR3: CASKTGGETQYF. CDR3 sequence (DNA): TGTGCCAGTAAGACAGGGGGGGAGACCCAGTACTTC.

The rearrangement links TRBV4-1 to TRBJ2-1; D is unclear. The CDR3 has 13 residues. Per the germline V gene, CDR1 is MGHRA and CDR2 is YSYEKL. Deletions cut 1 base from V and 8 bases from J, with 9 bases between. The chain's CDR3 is CASSQVNGYEQFF. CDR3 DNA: TGCGCCAGCAGCCAAGTTAACGGGTATGAGCAGTTCTTC.

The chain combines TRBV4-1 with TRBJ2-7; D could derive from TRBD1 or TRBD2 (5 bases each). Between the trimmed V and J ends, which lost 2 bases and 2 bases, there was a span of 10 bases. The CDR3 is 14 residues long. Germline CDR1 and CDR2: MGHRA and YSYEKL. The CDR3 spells CASSQPGRTYEQYV. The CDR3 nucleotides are TGCGCCAGCAGCCAACCGGGACGGACCTACGAGCAGTACGTC.

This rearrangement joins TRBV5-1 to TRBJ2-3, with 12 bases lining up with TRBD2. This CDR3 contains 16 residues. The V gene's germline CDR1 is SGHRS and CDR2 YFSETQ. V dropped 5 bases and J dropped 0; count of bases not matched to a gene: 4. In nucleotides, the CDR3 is TGCGCCAGCAGTTTCGGACTAGCGGGGAGCACAGATACGCAGTATTTT. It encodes CASSFGLAGSTDTQYF.

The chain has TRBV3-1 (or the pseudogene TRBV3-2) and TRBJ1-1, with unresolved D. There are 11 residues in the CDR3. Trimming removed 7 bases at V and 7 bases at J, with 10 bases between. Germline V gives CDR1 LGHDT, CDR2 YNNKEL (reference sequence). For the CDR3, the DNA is TGTGCCAGCACCCTTGGATATGAAGCTTTCTTT. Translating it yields CASTLGYEAFF.

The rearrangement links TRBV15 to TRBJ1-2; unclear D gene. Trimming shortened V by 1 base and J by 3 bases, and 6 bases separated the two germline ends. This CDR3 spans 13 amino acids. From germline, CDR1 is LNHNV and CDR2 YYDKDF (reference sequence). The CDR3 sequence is CATSRGVDYGYTF. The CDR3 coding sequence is TGTGCCACCAGCAGAGGGGTAGACTATGGCTACACCTTC.

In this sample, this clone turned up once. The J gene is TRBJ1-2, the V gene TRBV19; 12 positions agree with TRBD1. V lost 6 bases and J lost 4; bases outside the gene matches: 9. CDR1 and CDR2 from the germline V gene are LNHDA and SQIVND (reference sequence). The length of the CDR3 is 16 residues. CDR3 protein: CASRGGGTGGIYGYTF. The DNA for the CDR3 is TGTGCCAGTAGAGGAGGCGGGACAGGGGGCATCTATGGCTACACCTTC.

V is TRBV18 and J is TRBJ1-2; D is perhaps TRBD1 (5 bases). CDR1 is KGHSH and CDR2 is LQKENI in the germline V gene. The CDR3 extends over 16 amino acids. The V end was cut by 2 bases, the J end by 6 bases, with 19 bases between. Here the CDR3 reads CASSPVPLGREDGYTF. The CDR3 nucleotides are TGTGCCAGCTCACCAGTACCCCTTGGCAGGGAGGATGGCTACACCTTC.

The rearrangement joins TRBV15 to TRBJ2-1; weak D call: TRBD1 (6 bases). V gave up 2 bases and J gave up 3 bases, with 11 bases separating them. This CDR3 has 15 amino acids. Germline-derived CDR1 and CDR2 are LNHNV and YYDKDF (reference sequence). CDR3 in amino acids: CATSRSGTNYNEQFF. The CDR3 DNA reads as TGTGCCACCAGCAGATCCGGGACAAACTACAATGAGCAGTTCTTC. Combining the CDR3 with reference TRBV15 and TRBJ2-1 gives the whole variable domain DAMVIQNPRYQVTQFGKPVTLSCSQTLNHNVMYWYQQKSSQAPKLLFHYYDKDFNNEADTPDNFQSRRPNTSFCFLDIRSPGLGDTAMYLCATSRSGTNYNEQFFGPGTRLTVL.

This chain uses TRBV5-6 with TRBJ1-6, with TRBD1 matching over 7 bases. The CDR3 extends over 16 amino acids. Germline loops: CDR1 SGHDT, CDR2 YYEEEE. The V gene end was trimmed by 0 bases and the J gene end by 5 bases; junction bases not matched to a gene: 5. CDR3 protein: CASSLAGTENNSPLHF. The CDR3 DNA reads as TGTGCCAGCAGCTTGGCCGGGACAGAGAATAATTCACCCCTCCACTTT.

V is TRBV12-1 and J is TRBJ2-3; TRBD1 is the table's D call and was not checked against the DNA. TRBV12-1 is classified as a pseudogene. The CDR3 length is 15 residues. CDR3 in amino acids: CASPPLRGWTDTQYF. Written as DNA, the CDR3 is TGTGCCAGCCCTCCCCTTAGGGGTTGGACAGATACGCAGTATTTT.

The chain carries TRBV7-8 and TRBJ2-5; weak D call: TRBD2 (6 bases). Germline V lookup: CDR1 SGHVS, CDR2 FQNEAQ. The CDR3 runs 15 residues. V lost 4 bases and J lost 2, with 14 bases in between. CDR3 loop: CASSSVPRGQETQYF. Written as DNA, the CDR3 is TGTGCCAGCAGCTCAGTCCCCCGGGGGCAAGAGACCCAGTACTTC. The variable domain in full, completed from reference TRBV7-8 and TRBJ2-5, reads GAGVSQSPRYKVAKRGQDVALRCDPISGHVSLFWYQQALGQGPEFLTYFQNEAQLDKSGLPSDRFFAERPEGSVSTLKIQRTQQEDSAVYLCASSSVPRGQETQYFGPGTRLLVL.

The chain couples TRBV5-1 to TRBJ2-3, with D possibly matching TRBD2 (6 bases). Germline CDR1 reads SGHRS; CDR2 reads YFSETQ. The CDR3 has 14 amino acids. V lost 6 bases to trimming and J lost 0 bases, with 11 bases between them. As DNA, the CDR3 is TGCGCCAGCACTCTCGGGACTAGCACAGATACGCAGTATTTT. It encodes CASTLGTSTDTQYF. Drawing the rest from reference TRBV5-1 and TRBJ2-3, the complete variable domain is KAGVTQTPRYLIKTRGQQVTLSCSPISGHRSVSWYQQTPGQGLQFLFEYFSETQRNKGNFPGRFSGRQFSNSRSEMNVSTLELGDSALYLCASTLGTSTDTQYFGPGTRLTVL.

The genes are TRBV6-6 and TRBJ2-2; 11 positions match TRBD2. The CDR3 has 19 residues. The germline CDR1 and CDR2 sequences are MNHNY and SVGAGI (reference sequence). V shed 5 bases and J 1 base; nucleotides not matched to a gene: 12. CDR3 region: CASSPVTSGGLKNTGELFF. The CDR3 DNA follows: TGTGCCAGCAGTCCAGTAACTAGCGGGGGCCTAAAGAACACCGGGGAGCTGTTTTTT.

CDR3 nucleotides: TGTGCCAGCAGCCAAGGGGACGTATCTGAAGCTTTCTTT. This encodes CASSQGDVSEAFF. This rearrangement joins TRBV3-1 (or the pseudogene TRBV3-2) to TRBJ1-1, with D tentatively TRBD1 (5 bases). The CDR3 is made up of 13 amino acids. V lost 1 base, J lost 6 bases, and 9 bases lay in between. The germline CDR1 and CDR2 sequences are LGHDT and YNNKEL (reference sequence).